Listed below are T cell receptor beta chains from one sample, sequenced in a study of monozygotic twins with inflammatory bowel disease. TCRdb reanalyzed the 5' RACE reads, giving one entry per CDR3 protein sequence and no DNA. Recorded for this sample: about 210,000 distinct CDR3 sequences. The sample taken for sequencing was blood. The receptor set was obtained from a human donor with ulcerative colitis or Crohn's disease, or a healthy co-twin of an affected twin (not recorded which). CDR3s include the opening cysteine and the closing phenylalanine or tryptophan. Fields, in order: V gene, J gene, CDR3 length, CDR3 protein.

V: TRBV6-5
J: TRBJ2-1
length: 15
CDR3: CASSYGSSGLNEQFF

V: TRBV4-2
J: TRBJ2-3
length: 13
CDR3: CASSLGAGDTQYF

V: TRBV19
J: TRBJ1-1
length: 14
CDR3: CASNGGRRGTEAFF

V: TRBV7-2
J: TRBJ1-4
length: 16
CDR3: CASSAPTGAKNEKLFF

V: TRBV2
J: TRBJ1-1
length: 17
CDR3: CASSTRDVAGKNTEAFF

V: TRBV18
J: TRBJ1-2
length: 14
CDR3: CASSPGRNEYGYTF

V: TRBV5-5
J: TRBJ1-1
length: 11
CDR3: CASSMGQKAFF

V: TRBV7-9
J: TRBJ2-1
length: 16
CDR3: CASSLNPWREGNEQFF

V: TRBV20-1
J: TRBJ2-7
length: 16
CDR3: CSARAGTYKANYEQYF

V: TRBV4-3
J: TRBJ2-1
length: 16
CDR3: CASSQDRILGGSEQFF

V: TRBV5-1
J: TRBJ2-2
length: 16
CDR3: CASSSPGQGNTGELFF

V: TRBV12-3/TRBV12-4
J: TRBJ2-7
length: 12
CDR3: CASSPWGYEQYF

V: TRBV5-1
J: TRBJ2-4
length: 16
CDR3: CASSLNPLAVGDIQYF

V: TRBV14
J: TRBJ2-1
length: 15
CDR3: CASSQAGGTYNEQFF

V: TRBV6-5
J: TRBJ2-1
length: 15
CDR3: CASSYSGGGENEQFF

V: TRBV7-2
J: TRBJ1-1
length: 13
CDR3: CASSLVFVGEAFF

V: TRBV12-3/TRBV12-4
J: TRBJ2-1
length: 18
CDR3: CASGGASEVQFNYNEQFF

V: TRBV5-1
J: TRBJ2-1
length: 15
CDR3: CASSGGGRSYNEQFF

V: TRBV20-1
J: TRBJ2-3
length: 17
CDR3: CSVPGLAGIGGTDTQYF

V: TRBV6-6
J: TRBJ1-2
length: 12
CDR3: CASGGAVYGYTF

V: TRBV6-2/TRBV6-3
J: TRBJ2-7
length: 15
CDR3: CASSRSGGKTYEQYF

V: TRBV18
J: TRBJ2-1
length: 15
CDR3: CASSPGQGSYNEQFF

V: TRBV5-1
J: TRBJ2-7
length: 11
CDR3: CASSPDVEQYF

V: TRBV11-2
J: TRBJ2-3
length: 14
CDR3: CASTKGGLADTQYF

V: TRBV3-1
J: TRBJ1-2
length: 13
CDR3: CASSQEKGYGYTF

V: TRBV12-3/TRBV12-4
J: TRBJ1-1
length: 13
CDR3: CASSYRGITEAFF

V: TRBV20-1
J: TRBJ2-3
length: 16
CDR3: CSAPAGTSGGFDTQYF

V: TRBV29-1
J: TRBJ2-7
length: 12
CDR3: CSGLAESYEQYF

V: TRBV4-1
J: TRBJ2-7
length: 16
CDR3: CASSARTEFAPYEQYF

V: TRBV12-3/TRBV12-4
J: TRBJ1-5
length: 12
CDR3: CASSLPPQPQHF

V: TRBV3-1
J: TRBJ2-5
length: 15
CDR3: CASRSPTDVWETQYF

V: TRBV5-1
J: TRBJ2-3
length: 16
CDR3: CASSFLVAGITDTQYF

V: TRBV12-3/TRBV12-4
J: TRBJ1-1
length: 13
CDR3: CASSLPGSTEAFF

V: TRBV2
J: TRBJ2-2
length: 14
CDR3: CASNGIQNTGELFF

V: TRBV29-1
J: TRBJ1-1
length: 13
CDR3: CSVLGQGALGAFF

V: TRBV7-7
J: TRBJ2-1
length: 13
CDR3: CASSSSGGDEQFF

V: TRBV29-1
J: TRBJ2-4
length: 12
CDR3: CSASKDLDIQYF

V: TRBV20-1
J: TRBJ1-5
length: 12
CDR3: CSAMGMGQPQHF

V: TRBV5-6
J: TRBJ1-2
length: 11
CDR3: CASSRLEGYTF

V: TRBV12-3/TRBV12-4
J: TRBJ2-7
length: 15
CDR3: CASSPGLAYSYEQYF

V: TRBV7-6
J: TRBJ2-1
length: 19
CDR3: CASSSPSGGGLQSYNEQFF

V: TRBV12-3/TRBV12-4
J: TRBJ2-7
length: 15
CDR3: CASSTTGQVRNEQYF

V: TRBV7-2
J: TRBJ2-7
length: 15
CDR3: CASSLEVLADYEQYF

V: TRBV6-2/TRBV6-3
J: TRBJ1-5
length: 18
CDR3: CASSYETGYEYSNQPQHF

V: TRBV20-1
J: TRBJ2-5
length: 17
CDR3: CSARDVGPRLAGETQYF

V: TRBV11-2
J: TRBJ2-1
length: 16
CDR3: CASSSGGLAGSNEQFF

V: TRBV4-2
J: TRBJ2-1
length: 20
CDR3: CASSQDGWRGRTSGSNEQFF

V: TRBV20-1
J: TRBJ2-7
length: 13
CDR3: CSARAPLYYEQYF

V: TRBV4-3
J: TRBJ1-2
length: 16
CDR3: CASSQAYITSNYGYTF

V: TRBV5-6
J: TRBJ2-2
length: 14
CDR3: CASFRAGNTGELFF

V: TRBV20-1
J: TRBJ2-1
length: 16
CDR3: CSARQRLAGSYNEQFF

V: TRBV18
J: TRBJ2-1
length: 15
CDR3: CASSLGTSGNTLQFF